This record concerns one T cell receptor beta chain sequence. The record originates from a study of OX40 agonist ivuxolimab in advanced cancers. Background on the study: An anti-OX40 (CD134) antibody with agonistic activity, ivuxolimab, was administered to patients.

The data were produced by immunoSEQ multiplex PCR, yet TCRdb's version contains in-frame clones alone and is incomplete. The repertoire holds under 50,000 clones, with 88% as singletons. The CDR3 runs to 13 residues. CDR1 and CDR2 from the germline V gene are GTSNPN and SVGIG (reference sequence). The V end lost 5 bases, the J end lost 5 bases, and 15 bases lay between the germline ends. The receptor comes from an adult with an advanced solid tumor such as melanoma, head and neck, liver or kidney cancer. This chain connects TRBV30 to TRBJ2-5; D is unclear. This specimen was CD4+ or CD8+ T cells sorted from blood, taken in a trial of the OX40 agonist ivuxolimab. CDR3 amino acids: CAWRAPPGETQYF. CDR3 sequence (DNA): TGTGCCTGGCGGGCCCCTCCTGGCGAGACCCAGTACTTC. The variable domain in full, with the rest retrieved from reference TRBV30 and TRBJ2-5, is SQTIHQWPATLVQPVGSPLSLECTVEGTSNPNLYWYRQAAGRGLQLLFYSVGIGQISSEVPQNLSASRPQDRQFILSSKKLLLSDSGFYLCAWRAPPGETQYFGPGTRLLVL.